What follows are 30 T cell receptor beta chains derived from one specimen sequenced in a study of blood T cell repertoires in COVID-19. TCRdb keeps only in-frame clones here, not all; method: immunoSEQ multiplex PCR. This table holds 220,000 or so clones, roughly nine tenths found once. Material for sequencing was peripheral blood. Every receptor here comes from a woman aged 45-65 years with COVID-19, enrolled during active disease.

CDR3 DNA: TGTGCCAGCAGCGCCAGGGGGGTACCGGGTTCACCCCTCCACTTT. This encodes CASSARGVPGSPLHF. V is TRBV9 and J is TRBJ1-6; 7 nucleotides match TRBD1. The CDR3 extends over 15 amino acids. Germline CDR1 and CDR2: SGDLS and YYNGEE. Trimming at V came to 3 bases and at J to 9 bases, leaving 9 bases not matched to a gene.

This sequence joins TRBV10-3 and TRBJ1-1, with TRBD1 identical over 12 bases. V gave up 3 bases and J gave up 7 bases; unmatched junction bases: 12. The CDR3 has 17 residues. Per germline, CDR1 ENHRY and CDR2 SYGVKD. DNA for the CDR3: TGTGCCATCAGTGAAAGAATTGGGACAGGGGGCGGGGGTGAAGCTTTCTTT. Protein sequence: CAISERIGTGGGGEAFF.

J is TRBJ2-3 and V is TRBV6-2 or TRBV6-3, with no clear D. Germline-derived CDR1 and CDR2 are MNHEY and SVGEGT. V was clipped by 2 bases and J by 6 bases, with 12 bases between them. This CDR3 contains 14 residues. The CDR3 loop reads CASSYRLERDTQYF. As DNA, the CDR3 is TGTGCCAGCAGTTACCGTCTGGAGAGGGATACGCAGTATTTT.

J is TRBJ2-3 and V is TRBV9; TRBD1 might be the D (5 bases). The CDR3 is made up of 14 amino acids. The germline CDR1 and CDR2 sequences are SGDLS and YYNGEE. Deletions cut 0 bases from V and 2 bases from J, with 7 bases between. CDR3 sequence reads: CASSVGQFTDTQYF. Here the CDR3 DNA reads TGTGCCAGCAGCGTAGGACAGTTCACAGATACGCAGTATTTT.

V is TRBV19 and J is TRBJ1-6; no definite D call. V was shortened by 0 bases and J by 7 bases, with 7 bases between the two germline ends. Germline V lookup: CDR1 LNHDA, CDR2 SQIVND (reference sequence). The length of the CDR3 is 14 residues. The CDR3 nucleotides are TGTGCCAGTAGTATAGAGGAGAGCAATTCACCCCTCCACTTT. Its translation: CASSIEESNSPLHF.

The chain combines TRBV27 with TRBJ2-5; 8 positions agree with TRBD1. V trimming: 7 bases; J trimming: 4 bases; junction bases outside the gene matches: 11. Germline assignment: CDR1 MNHEY and CDR2 SMNVEV (reference sequence). The CDR3 extends over 15 amino acids. CDR3 sequence reads: CASTSTGAVGETQYF. The CDR3 DNA is TGTGCCAGCACCTCGACAGGGGCAGTGGGAGAGACCCAGTACTTC.

This clone was observed once. This rearrangement joins TRBV18 to TRBJ1-6, with D unclear. The CDR3 has 14 amino acids. The V gene's germline CDR1 is KGHSH and CDR2 LQKENI. Trimming left V 3 bases short and J 5 bases short, with 8 bases between. The CDR3 is CASSPSGNNSPLHF. The CDR3 nucleotides are TGTGCCAGCTCACCTAGCGGGAATAATTCACCCCTCCACTTT.

In its sample, this clone was seen a few times. The chain carries TRBV9 and TRBJ1-6; tentatively, D is TRBD1 (6 bases). Germline loops: CDR1 SGDLS, CDR2 YYNGEE. This CDR3 is built from 15 residues. Trimming removed 3 bases from V and 10 bases from J, with 17 bases in between. The CDR3 protein is CASSARGTFASPLHF. The CDR3 DNA is TGTGCCAGCAGCGCCCGTGGGACATTTGCCTCACCCCTCCACTTT. Combining the CDR3 with reference TRBV9 and TRBJ1-6 gives the whole variable domain DSGVTQTPKHLITATGQRVTLRCSPRSGDLSVYWYQQSLDQGLQFLIQYYNGEERAKGNILERFSAQQFPDLHSELNLSSLELGDSALYFCASSARGTFASPLHFGNGTRLTVT.

V usage is TRBV28 and J usage is TRBJ1-3, with D uncertain. Trimming took off 5 bases at V and 0 bases at J, with 14 bases between the two ends. The CDR3 is made up of 16 amino acids. Germline CDR1 and CDR2: MDHEN and SYDVKM. Here the CDR3 reads CASSPPGPYSGNTIYF. In DNA, the CDR3 is TGTGCCAGCAGTCCCCCAGGTCCTTACTCTGGAAACACCATATATTTT. The full variable domain, its missing parts supplied by reference TRBV28 and TRBJ1-3, is DVKVTQSSRYLVKRTGEKVFLECVQDMDHENMFWYRQDPGLGLRLIYFSYDVKMKEKGDIPEGYSVSREKKERFSLILESASTNQTSMYLCASSPPGPYSGNTIYFGEGSWLTVV.

The chain carries TRBV2 and TRBJ2-2; 10 positions match TRBD2. The CDR3 consists of 17 residues. Trimming took 3 bases from V and 8 from J; bases not matched to a gene: 12. Germline assignment: CDR1 SNHLY and CDR2 FYNNEI. CDR3 region: CASSDPTFSGGLGELFF. CDR3 in DNA: TGTGCCAGCAGTGACCCGACTTTTAGCGGGGGGCTAGGGGAGCTGTTTTTT.

J is TRBJ2-3 and V is TRBV9; D might be TRBD1 (5 bases). CDR1 and CDR2 (germline): SGDLS, YYNGEE. V lost 0 bases and J 0 bases, leaving 8 bases between the germline ends. The CDR3 sequence is 15 residues long. The CDR3 DNA follows: TGTGCCAGCAGCGTAGTAGGGGCTAGCACAGATACGCAGTATTTT. Translation: CASSVVGASTDTQYF.

The V and J genes are TRBV5-5 and TRBJ1-1, with 7 bases aligning to TRBD1. CDR1 and CDR2 (germline): SGHKS, YYEKEE (reference sequence). The CDR3 sequence is 14 residues long. V gave up 4 bases and J gave up 3 bases; unmatched junction bases: 6. CDR3 nucleotide sequence: TGTGCCAGCAGCGCGGGAGGGGGCTACACTGAAGCTTTCTTT. Protein: CASSAGGGYTEAFF.

The chain recombines TRBV18 with TRBJ1-1; TRBD1 might be the D (5 bases). Germline V CDR1 and CDR2: KGHSH, LQKENI. Trimming took off 2 bases at V and 0 bases at J, with 10 bases between the two ends. This CDR3 comprises 15 residues. CDR3: CASSPIDSVNTEAFF. The CDR3, as DNA: TGTGCCAGCTCACCAATTGACAGTGTGAACACTGAAGCTTTCTTT.

The chain has TRBV3-1 (or the pseudogene TRBV3-2) and TRBJ1-3; the match to TRBD1 covers 9 bases. The CDR3 is made up of 15 amino acids. V gave up 8 bases and J gave up 1 base; unmatched junction bases: 6. Germline V gene data show CDR1 as LGHDT and CDR2 as YNNKEL (reference sequence). For the CDR3, the DNA is TGTGCCAGCCGCAACAGGGGGCGTTCTGGAAACACCATATATTTT. It encodes CASRNRGRSGNTIYF.

The chain recombines TRBV27 with TRBJ1-2; TRBD1 aligns across 8 bases. This CDR3 spans 14 amino acids. Germline V gene sequence: CDR1 MNHEY, CDR2 SMNVEV (reference sequence). J lost 3 bases, V lost 5 bases, and 5 bases had no gene match. The CDR3 region has the DNA TGTGCCAGCAGTCCTGGGACAGGTCACTATGGCTACACCTTC. It translates to CASSPGTGHYGYTF.

This clone was counted a few times. V gene TRBV27 combines with J gene TRBJ2-1; TRBD1 might be the D (6 bases). The CDR3 is 15 residues long. The germline V and J ends were trimmed by 8 bases and 7 bases, with 21 bases remaining between them. CDR1 MNHEY and CDR2 SMNVEV come from the germline V gene (reference sequence). As DNA, the CDR3 is TGTGCCAGCCGACAAATAATAGGGGGTGGGAATGAGCAGTTCTTC. It is translated as CASRQIIGGGNEQFF.

V and J are TRBV10-3 and TRBJ2-7; D perhaps matches TRBD1 (6 bases). CDR3 length: 14 amino acids. The germline V and J ends were trimmed by 8 bases and 7 bases, with 21 bases remaining between them. Per germline, CDR1 ENHRY and CDR2 SYGVKD. The CDR3 is CAIWDQTGPFEQYF. The CDR3 region has the DNA TGTGCCATCTGGGACCAGACAGGACCCTTTGAGCAGTACTTC.

The chain uses TRBV11-3 and TRBJ1-1, with no clear D. The V gene lost 5 bases and the J gene lost 4 bases, with 11 bases spanning the gap. CDR3 length: 13 amino acids. Looked up from germline, CDR1 is SGHNT and CDR2 is YENEEA. For the CDR3, the DNA is TGTGCCAGCAGCCATGGACTGACCACTGAAGCTTTCTTT. Translation: CASSHGLTTEAFF.

The chain uses TRBV18 and TRBJ2-7; 8 bases line up with TRBD1. Germline V CDR1 and CDR2: KGHSH, LQKENI. The V and J ends lost 3 bases and 5 bases, in that order; junction bases with no gene match: 0. The CDR3 extends over 12 amino acids. The CDR3 region is CASSPDRDEQYV. As DNA, the CDR3 is TGTGCCAGCTCACCGGACAGGGACGAGCAGTACGTC.

The chain links TRBV27 to TRBJ2-4; D remains unclear. This CDR3 comprises 16 residues. Trimming cost V 5 bases and J 0 bases, with 14 bases left between them. From germline, CDR1 is MNHEY and CDR2 SMNVEV (reference sequence). CDR3 residues: CASSPTSFLAKNIQYF. The CDR3 coding sequence is TGTGCCAGCAGTCCGACAAGTTTTTTAGCCAAAAACATTCAGTACTTC.

V is TRBV30 and J is TRBJ1-5, with D perhaps matching TRBD1 (5 bases). Trimming took 1 base from V and 4 from J, leaving 17 bases between them. The CDR3 has 16 amino acids. CDR1 GTSNPN and CDR2 SVGIG come from the germline V gene (reference sequence). CDR3 nucleotides: TGTGCCTGGAGTGGGGGGGGACCCAGGGTTAATCAGCCCCAGCATTTT. Translation: CAWSGGGPRVNQPQHF.

The V gene is TRBV6-5, the J gene TRBJ1-1; D is unresolved. This CDR3 comprises 12 residues. Germline CDR1 is MNHEY and CDR2 is SVGAGI. The V end was cut by 7 bases, the J end by 1 base, with 7 bases between. The CDR3 is CASTTANTEAFF. CDR3 nucleotide sequence: TGTGCCAGCACAACAGCGAACACTGAAGCTTTCTTT.

In its sample, this clone was seen once. The chain couples TRBV28 to TRBJ1-2, with 7 bases matching TRBD1. V was clipped by 3 bases and J by 4 bases; unmatched bases: 8. The CDR3 has 15 amino acids. CDR1 MDHEN and CDR2 SYDVKM come from the germline V gene. The CDR3 DNA sequence: TGTGCCAGCAGTTTTCCATCGGACAGGACCTATGGCTACACCTTC. Translated, it gives CASSFPSDRTYGYTF.

V and J are TRBV2 and TRBJ2-5; tentative D call: TRBD1 (7 bases). V was clipped by 7 bases and J by 5 bases, with 17 bases between them. The germline gives CDR1 SNHLY, CDR2 FYNNEI. The CDR3 covers 14 residues. The DNA for the CDR3 is TGTGCCAGCAAACAGGAGGGGGCCTTTGAGACCCAGTACTTC. Residues: CASKQEGAFETQYF.

V gene TRBV27 combines with J gene TRBJ1-1; D remains unclear. This CDR3 is built from 15 residues. Trimming stripped 6 bases from V and 5 bases from J, with 19 bases between. The germline gives CDR1 MNHEY, CDR2 SMNVEV (reference sequence). The CDR3 nucleotides are TGTGCCAGCAGCGCCCCCCCGGGTGATTGGACTGAAGCTTTCTTT. Translating it yields CASSAPPGDWTEAFF.

V and J are TRBV9 and TRBJ1-2; D is ambiguous. The germline gives CDR1 SGDLS, CDR2 YYNGEE. The V and J ends lost 1 base and 7 bases respectively, with 11 bases between them. CDR3 length: 13 amino acids. The CDR3 DNA reads TGTGCCAGCAGCGTAAGACCCGGAGGTGGCTACACCTTC. Its translation is CASSVRPGGGYTF.

This chain links TRBV5-6 with TRBJ1-5; D remains unclear. V lost 3 bases to trimming and J lost 5 bases, with 12 bases between them. The CDR3 loop spans 14 amino acids. CDR1 and CDR2 from the germline V gene are SGHDT and YYEEEE. The CDR3: CASSWAGRYQPQHF. The CDR3 DNA reads TGTGCCAGCAGCTGGGCAGGTAGGTATCAGCCCCAGCATTTT. Full variable domain (missing parts from reference TRBV5-6 and TRBJ1-5): DAGVTQSPTHLIKTRGQQVTLRCSPKSGHDTVSWYQQALGQGPQFIFQYYEEEERQRGNFPDRFSGHQFPNYSSELNVNALLLGDSALYLCASSWAGRYQPQHFGDGTRLSIL.

This clone was observed many times. The V gene is TRBV4-2, the J gene TRBJ2-7, with D maybe TRBD2 (6 bases). CDR3 size: 13 residues. The germline gives CDR1 LGHNA, CDR2 YNFKEQ. The V end was cut by 4 bases, the J end by 5 bases, with 12 bases between. The CDR3 coding sequence is TGTGCCAGCAGCCCCCGTTCGGGAGACGAGCAGTACTTC. This translates into CASSPRSGDEQYF.

The rearrangement joins TRBV7-9 to TRBJ2-7; possible D gene TRBD1, 6 bases. The CDR3 is made up of 15 amino acids. CDR1 SEHNR and CDR2 FQNEAQ come from the germline V gene (reference sequence). With 1 base removed from V and 0 bases from J, the gap between germline ends came to 10 bases. The CDR3 spells CASSLGTDASYEQYF. CDR3 DNA sequence: TGTGCCAGCAGCTTAGGGACAGACGCCTCCTACGAGCAGTACTTC.

CDR3 residues: CASSQPGQGSSGELFF. CDR3 in DNA: TGTGCCAGCAGCCAACCGGGACAGGGGAGCTCCGGGGAGCTGTTTTTT. V is TRBV5-4 and J is TRBJ2-2; 10 bases are a match to TRBD1. Germline CDR1 reads SGHNT; CDR2 reads YYREEE (reference sequence). CDR3 length equals 16 residues. V was pared by 4 bases and J by 6 bases, with 9 bases of the junction left unmatched.